This TCR beta chain was identified during a study of Graves' ophthalmopathy and Graves' hyperthyroidism. The TCR beta CDR3 regions underwent amplification from RNA transcripts. Following a first-round RT-PCR that used HTBI primers, a second-round multiplex PCR was carried out. TCRdb analysed the multiplex PCR reads with MiXCR anew, one entry per CDR3 protein. The repertoire consists of 1 million to 1.3 million distinct CDR3 sequences, with about two fifths occurring once and the leading ten covering around 10%. In this sample, this clonotype turned up many times. Germline V CDR1 and CDR2: SNHLY, FYNNEI. V gave up 1 base and J gave up 8 bases; unmatched junction bases: 10. The CDR3 runs 16 residues.

The chain couples TRBV2 to TRBJ1-4, with 7 bases identical to TRBD1. The sample consisted of peripheral blood or thyroid tissue (not recorded which). The TCR originated in an adult man with Graves' hyperthyroidism. The CDR3 here is CASSEDQNRGEEKLFF. CDR3 sequence (DNA): TGTGCCAGCAGTGAAGACCAAAACAGGGGCGAGGAAAAACTGTTTTTT.